The clone carrying this T cell receptor beta chain was observed a single time. Its antigen remains unknown. This record comes from a study of cytotoxic CD8 clonotypes in ibrutinib-treated CLL. In the study overall: Responses comprised about 24 partial and 2 complete; at median approximately 68 months, approximately 15 remained remitted and roughly twelve progressed.

Repertoires were generated with immunoSEQ multiplex PCR, while TCRdb's copy carries only in-frame clones and drops some. This table holds about 300,000 clones, around 76% found once. The germline gives CDR1 MDHEN, CDR2 SYDVKM. CDR3 length equals 11 residues. Trimming removed 7 bases at V and 9 bases at J, with 10 bases between. Study results and limitations: Public clonotypes were uncommon and contracted or stayed stable on treatment.

This clonotype was obtained from a human donor with chronic lymphocytic leukemia. V usage is TRBV28 and J usage is TRBJ2-1, with a possible D match to TRBD1 (5 bases). Sample: PBMCs, taken at disease progression, from a patient treated with ibrutinib. CDR3: CASTRGGEQFF. CDR3 nucleotides: TGTGCCAGCACTAGGGGTGGTGAGCAGTTCTTC.